A single sample is the source of the 31 T cell receptor beta chains below, sequenced in a study of shared clonotypes between healthy human individuals. The data were produced by immunoSEQ multiplex PCR, yet TCRdb's version contains in-frame clones alone and is incomplete. Of about 490,000 clones detected, 81% appear once; the ten largest clones hold roughly 13%. What was sequenced was PBMCs. The receptors were sampled from a woman between 40 and 55 years old in good health. Some clones in this sample may be carry-over from other donors' samples.

The V gene is TRBV18, the J gene TRBJ2-1, with D perhaps matching TRBD1 or TRBD2 (5 bases each). This CDR3 contains 15 residues. Germline CDR1 KGHSH, CDR2 LQKENI. Trimming pared 3 bases from V and 1 base from J, leaving 10 bases between. CDR3 residues: CASSPERGSYNEQFF. The CDR3 DNA reads TGTGCCAGCTCACCGGAGAGGGGTTCCTACAATGAGCAGTTCTTC.

This chain links TRBV2 with TRBJ2-3; weak D call: TRBD1 (6 bases). V lost 4 bases and J lost 10, with 21 bases in between. Germline V gene sequence: CDR1 SNHLY, CDR2 FYNNEI. The CDR3 covers 15 residues. CDR3 bases: TGTGCCAGCAGTGCCCCGGACAGATCGAGCTGGGCGCAGTATTTT. It yields the protein CASSAPDRSSWAQYF.

As to this clone: This is likely an artifact of a read error, given a far larger clone one base away. This rearrangement joins TRBV30 to TRBJ1-2, with D tentatively TRBD1 (6 bases). The V end lost 1 base, the J end lost 8 bases, and 14 bases lay between the germline ends. CDR3 length: 13 amino acids. Germline CDR1 and CDR2: GTSNPN and SVGIG (reference sequence). The CDR3 DNA sequence: TGTGCCTGGAGTGCGTACAGGGTAAAAGGCTACACCTTC. This gives the protein CAWSAYRVKGYTF.

The chain uses TRBV27 and TRBJ1-5; 7 bases fit TRBD1. The CDR3 covers 17 residues. J lost 9 bases, V lost 0 bases, and 14 bases had no gene match. Germline-derived CDR1 and CDR2 are MNHEY and SMNVEV (reference sequence). The CDR3 loop reads CASSLSSGTAIAGPQHF. The CDR3 nucleotides are TGTGCCAGCAGTTTATCTTCCGGGACAGCGATCGCTGGGCCCCAGCATTTT.

The chain joins TRBV18 to TRBJ2-5, with D hard to call. This CDR3 has 14 residues. Trimming cost V 4 bases and J 0 bases, with 9 bases left between them. Germline V gene sequence: CDR1 KGHSH, CDR2 LQKENI. Here the CDR3 DNA reads TGTGCCAGCTCACTTTACTCCGACCAAGAGACCCAGTACTTC. Protein product: CASSLYSDQETQYF.

The CDR3 DNA reads TGTGCCAGCTCCGGGACAGGGGGCCCTTACACAGATACGCAGTATTTT. Residues: CASSGTGGPYTDTQYF. The chain links TRBV27 to TRBJ2-3; 12 nucleotides align to TRBD1. The CDR3 totals 16 residues. V gave up 8 bases and J gave up 2 bases; unmatched junction bases: 8. Germline CDR1 MNHEY, CDR2 SMNVEV (reference sequence).

The chain carries TRBV15 and TRBJ2-5, with D perhaps matching TRBD2 (5 bases). V was pared by 0 bases and J by 8 bases, with 16 bases between. The CDR3 runs to 15 residues. Per the germline V gene, CDR1 is LNHNV and CDR2 is YYDKDF (reference sequence). CDR3 region: CATSRDPAVPVTQYF. DNA for the CDR3: TGTGCCACCAGCAGAGATCCAGCGGTCCCTGTAACCCAGTACTTC.

A note on this clone: The sample holds other DNA sequences that translate to the same CDR3. This chain joins TRBV5-4 and TRBJ2-5; 11 bases are a match to TRBD2. V dropped 0 bases and J dropped 5; count of bases not matched to a gene: 3. The CDR3 is 15 residues long. Per germline, CDR1 SGHNT and CDR2 YYREEE (reference sequence). In DNA, the CDR3 is TGTGCCAGCAGCTTGGGACTAGCGGGAAGGGAGACCCAGTACTTC. It specifies CASSLGLAGRETQYF.

The rearrangement uses TRBV6-1 and TRBJ2-2; D remains ambiguous. Trimming cost V 3 bases and J 5 bases, with 7 bases left between them. The CDR3 contains 13 residues. Germline lookup yields CDR1 MNHNS and CDR2 SASEGT. CDR3 DNA: TGTGCCAGCAGTGATTTCTCAACCGGGGAGCTGTTTTTT. Translating gives CASSDFSTGELFF.

The V and J genes are TRBV15 and TRBJ1-1; D unclear. CDR3 length: 14 amino acids. Germline V gene data show CDR1 as LNHNV and CDR2 as YYDKDF (reference sequence). Trimming cost V 6 bases and J 3 bases, with 14 bases left between them. CDR3 loop: CATRGYGGYTEAFF. CDR3 DNA sequence: TGTGCCACCAGGGGTTATGGAGGATACACTGAAGCTTTCTTT.

In the case of this clone: A far larger clone is one nucleotide away, so this likely arose from a read error. Other DNA sequences in the sample encode the same CDR3. The CDR3 reads CASSTLVNTEAFF. Written as DNA, the CDR3 is TGTGCAAGCAGCACCCTCGTGAACACTGAAGCTTTCTTT. The chain employs TRBV7-3 and TRBJ1-1; D is ambiguous. Germline V gene sequence: CDR1 SGHTA, CDR2 FQGTGA. CDR3 length: 13 amino acids.

This chain joins TRBV2 and TRBJ1-5, with a weak D call TRBD1 (5 bases). From germline, CDR1 is SNHLY and CDR2 FYNNEI. The CDR3 runs to 12 residues. V lost 5 bases, J lost 6 bases, and 8 bases lay in between. In DNA, the CDR3 is TGTGCCAGCAGTCAGGGAGCTCAGCCCCAGCATTTT. Amino acids: CASSQGAQPQHF.

This clone was counted a few times. The CDR3 loop reads CAWSDGRNNEQFF. The CDR3 DNA follows: TGTGCCTGGAGCGACGGGAGAAACAATGAGCAGTTCTTC. V usage is TRBV30 and J usage is TRBJ2-1; TRBD2 might be the D (6 bases). V lost 3 bases to trimming and J lost 5 bases, with 11 bases between them. CDR3 size: 13 residues. CDR1 is GTSNPN, CDR2 SVGIG, per germline (reference sequence).

Points on this clone: A far larger clone lies a single base away; this is likely a read error. The chain links TRBV10-3 to TRBJ1-1; D is unresolved. CDR1 and CDR2 (germline): ENHRY, SYGVKD. The CDR3 is made up of 13 amino acids. CDR3 sequence reads: CAISEYRNTEALF. The CDR3 region has the DNA TGTGCCATCAGTGAATATAGGAACACTGAAGCTTTATTT.

The V gene is TRBV5-1, the J gene TRBJ1-2; 10 bases fit TRBD1. Looked up from germline, CDR1 is SGHRS and CDR2 is YFSETQ. The V gene end was trimmed by 5 bases and the J gene end by 7 bases; junction bases not matched to a gene: 8. This CDR3 is built from 14 residues. This chain's CDR3 is CASSSRTGGGGYTF. In DNA form, the CDR3 reads TGCGCCAGCAGTTCAAGGACAGGGGGAGGTGGCTACACCTTC.

This chain joins TRBV7-9 and TRBJ1-2; D is unclear. The germline gives CDR1 SEHNR, CDR2 FQNEAQ (reference sequence). Trimming removed 1 base at V and 8 bases at J, with 17 bases between. The CDR3 runs to 15 residues. The CDR3 here is CASSLGLGSVEGYTF. The CDR3 nucleotides are TGTGCCAGCAGCTTAGGGCTGGGGTCGGTAGAAGGCTACACCTTC.

The chain combines TRBV10-3 with TRBJ1-2; maybe TRBD1 (6 bases). Germline V CDR1 and CDR2: ENHRY, SYGVKD. Trimming removed 3 bases at V and 6 bases at J, with 14 bases between. The CDR3 is 14 residues long. The DNA for the CDR3 is TGTGCCATCAGTGACCCGGGGGGCCCTCATGGCTACACCTTC. It specifies CAISDPGGPHGYTF.

Comments on this clone: This likely stems from a read error, as it lies one base from a far larger clone. This chain links TRBV5-1 with TRBJ2-3; weak D call: TRBD1 (5 bases). The CDR3 spans 16 residues. CDR1 and CDR2 (germline): SGHRS, YFSETQ. Trimming shortened V by 0 bases and J by 0 bases, and 11 bases separated the two germline ends. The CDR3 protein is CASSLGPRGSTDTQYF. In DNA, the CDR3 is TGCGCCAGCAGCTTGGGACCAAGGGGTAGCACAGATACGCAGTATTTT. Filled out from reference TRBV5-1 and TRBJ2-3, the complete variable domain reads KAGVTQTPRYLIKTRGQQVTLSCSPISGHRSVSWYQQTPGQGLQFLFEYFSETQRNKGNFPGRFSGRQFSNSRSEMNVSTLELGDSALYLCASSLGPRGSTDTQYFGPGTRLTVL.

As to this clone: This same CDR3 is encoded by further DNA sequences in the sample. The chain links TRBV10-3 to TRBJ2-5; D gene uncertain. Germline CDR1 and CDR2: ENHRY and SYGVKD. The CDR3 loop spans 13 amino acids. V was shortened by 3 bases and J by 1 base, with 6 bases between the two germline ends. This chain's CDR3 is CAISERGQETQYF. CDR3 DNA sequence: TGTGCCATCAGTGAAAGAGGCCAAGAGACCCAGTACTTC.

In regard to this clone: This likely came from a read error, as a far larger clone is one base away. The V call is TRBV5-4, the J call TRBJ1-2; 7 positions agree with TRBD1. CDR3 length: 13 amino acids. The germline gives CDR1 SGHNT, CDR2 YYREEE (reference sequence). The CDR3 nucleotides are TGTACCAGCAGCTTGGAGGGACAGACTGGCTACACCTTC. Protein sequence: CTSSLEGQTGYTF.

The V and J genes are TRBV7-2 and TRBJ2-2, with TRBD2 identical over 8 bases. V lost 6 bases to trimming and J lost 5 bases; unmatched junction nucleotides: 11. Per germline, CDR1 SGHTA and CDR2 FQGNSA. CDR3 length: 16 amino acids. As DNA, the CDR3 is TGTGCCAGCAGACGGGAGGGGGACCGGATAACCGGGGAGCTGTTTTTT. It encodes CASRREGDRITGELFF.

J is TRBJ2-2 and V is TRBV7-3; TRBD1 is a possible D gene (5 bases). Germline V gene data show CDR1 as SGHTA and CDR2 as FQGTGA. CDR3 length: 15 residues. With 5 bases removed from V and 6 bases from J, the gap between germline ends came to 16 bases. In DNA, the CDR3 is TGTGCCAGCAGCCCCAGGGTGGGCGGCGCCGGGGAGCTGTTTTTT. Translated, it gives CASSPRVGGAGELFF.

The V call is TRBV18, the J call TRBJ2-2; 10 bases align to TRBD1. Germline CDR1 reads KGHSH; CDR2 reads LQKENI. After removal of 3 bases from V and 5 bases from J, the junction contained 6 bases not matched to a gene. This CDR3 is built from 16 residues. For the CDR3, the DNA is TGTGCCAGCTCACCGCGGTGGACAGGGGGGACCGGGGAGCTGTTTTTT. Protein sequence: CASSPRWTGGTGELFF.

About this clone itself: With only one base between it and a far larger clone, this is likely a read error. Additional DNA sequences in this sample encode the identical CDR3. V usage is TRBV5-1 and J usage is TRBJ2-5, with 7 bases that match TRBD2. The length of the CDR3 is 13 residues. Looked up from germline, CDR1 is SGHRS and CDR2 is YFSETQ. CDR3: CASSSGTIQTQYF. CDR3 coding DNA: TGCGCCAGCAGCTCCGGGACTATACAGACACAGTACTTC.

The chain combines TRBV6-5 with TRBJ2-1, with 9 bases that match TRBD2. With 0 bases clipped from V and 6 bases from J, the junction kept 6 bases outside the gene matches. The germline CDR1 and CDR2 sequences are MNHEY and SVGAGI. This CDR3 contains 16 residues. The CDR3, as DNA: TGTGCCAGCAGTTACTCGAGGCTAGCGGGAAGCAATGAGCAGTTCTTC. Protein: CASSYSRLAGSNEQFF.

The CDR3 loop is CASSEIGGLEQGVLSGANVLTF. The CDR3 DNA reads as TGTGCCAGCAGTGAAATTGGAGGGCTAGAACAGGGGGTCTTATCTGGGGCCAACGTCCTGACTTTC. V and J are TRBV6-1 and TRBJ2-6; 8 nucleotides line up with TRBD1. The CDR3 extends over 22 amino acids. The V segment lost 2 bases and the J segment 1 base; nucleotides outside the gene matches: 19. Germline V lookup: CDR1 MNHNS, CDR2 SASEGT.

This chain links TRBV27 with TRBJ2-7; no firm D call. Germline V gene data show CDR1 as MNHEY and CDR2 as SMNVEV (reference sequence). The CDR3 is made up of 14 amino acids. V was trimmed by 8 bases and J by 5 bases, leaving 19 bases between them. The CDR3 sequence: CASRLLNRPNEQYF. CDR3 sequence (DNA): TGTGCCAGCCGTCTCCTGAATCGGCCTAACGAGCAGTACTTC.

The chain is built from TRBV7-8 and TRBJ2-2; D is perhaps TRBD1 (5 bases). This CDR3 comprises 17 residues. The germline CDR1 and CDR2 sequences are SGHVS and FQNEAQ. V shed 0 bases and J shed 0 bases, with 11 bases lying between them. DNA of the CDR3: TGTGCCAGCAGCTTAGCGTGGGGCACCGCGAACACCGGGGAGCTGTTTTTT. Its protein is CASSLAWGTANTGELFF.

With respect to this clone: An end of the junction differs from the germline gene, which may be a read error. V is TRBV7-7 and J is TRBJ2-1; no firm D call. The CDR3 totals 13 residues. Germline V lookup: CDR1 SSHAT, CDR2 FNYEAQ (reference sequence). DNA of the CDR3: TGTGCTAGCAGCATCTCCCGGAGCAATGAGCAGTTCTTC. Its protein is CASSISRSNEQFF. Together with reference TRBV7-7 and TRBJ2-1, the CDR3 gives the full variable domain: GAGVSQSPRYKVTKRGQDVTLRCDPISSHATLYWYQQALGQGPEFLTYFNYEAQPDKSGLPSDRFSAERPEGSISTLTIQRTEQRDSAMYRCASSISRSNEQFFGPGTRLTVL.

The chain recombines TRBV5-1 with TRBJ2-2; 7 positions agree with TRBD1. Germline V gives CDR1 SGHRS, CDR2 YFSETQ. Trimming cost V 0 bases and J 6 bases; bases outside gene matches: 2. The CDR3 contains 14 residues. CDR3 protein: CASSLGQGPGELFF. DNA of the CDR3: TGCGCCAGCAGCTTGGGACAGGGTCCCGGGGAGCTGTTTTTT.

This chain links TRBV30 with TRBJ2-2, with D possibly TRBD2 on 6 matching bases. The germline V gene encodes CDR1 GTSNPN and CDR2 SVGIG (reference sequence). The germline V and J ends were trimmed by 3 bases and 2 bases, with 16 bases remaining between them. The CDR3 is made up of 16 amino acids. CDR3 coding DNA: TGTGCCTGGAGCCCGGGACTGACGATCAACACCGGGGAGCTGTTTTTT. Translation gives CAWSPGLTINTGELFF.